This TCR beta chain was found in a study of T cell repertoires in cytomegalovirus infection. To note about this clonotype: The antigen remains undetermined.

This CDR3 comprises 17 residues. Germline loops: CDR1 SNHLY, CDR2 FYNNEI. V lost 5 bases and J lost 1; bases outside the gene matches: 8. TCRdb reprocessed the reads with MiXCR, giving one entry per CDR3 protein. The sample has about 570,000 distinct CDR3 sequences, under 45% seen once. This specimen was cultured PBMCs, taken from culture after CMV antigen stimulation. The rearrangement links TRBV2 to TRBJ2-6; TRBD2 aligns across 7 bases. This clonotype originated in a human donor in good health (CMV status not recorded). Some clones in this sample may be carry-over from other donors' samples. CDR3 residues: CASSPGLGGSGANVLTF. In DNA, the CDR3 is TGTGCCAGCAGTCCCGGCTTGGGGGGGTCTGGGGCCAACGTCCTGACTTTC.